The rows below give T cell receptor beta chains drawn from one sample of a study of blood T cell repertoires in COVID-19. The assay was immunoSEQ multiplex PCR, and TCRdb's table has in-frame clones only and misses some. The table has 240,000 or so clones, roughly 80% seen once. Sequencing was carried out using peripheral blood. These receptors were taken from a woman younger than 35 with acute or convalescent COVID-19. Each CDR3 is given with its conserved first and last residue. Each record gives: clone size, J gene, D gene, V gene, CDR3 protein, CDR3 DNA. D genes are given only for firm matches. The size of a clone is reported for some rows only, either as once, few or many, or as a class for expanded clones.

.,TRBJ1-6,.,TRBV2,CAIGQGNDEYSPLHF,TGTGCCATCGGGCAGGGCAATGATGAGTATTCACCCCTCCACTTT
.,TRBJ1-2,TRBD1,TRBV29-1,CSVLAGGAGYGYTF,TGCAGCGTTCTGGCAGGGGGCGCAGGCTATGGCTACACCTTC
.,TRBJ1-1,TRBD1,TRBV11-2,CASSLVGTGLMGAFF,TGTGCCAGCAGCTTAGTCGGGACAGGCCTCATGGGTGCTTTCTTT
.,TRBJ2-7,TRBD2,TRBV6-1,CASSGLDSGRLAGVYEQYF,TGTGCCAGCAGTGGTCTCGATTCGGGTCGACTAGCGGGAGTCTACGAGCAGTACTTC
few,TRBJ2-3,.,TRBV4-2,CASSPTDFDTQYF,TGTGCCAGCAGCCCGACCGACTTTGATACGCAGTATTTT
.,TRBJ2-7,TRBD2,TRBV10-1,CASSEVGLAGSYEQYF,TGCGCCAGCAGTGAGGTGGGACTAGCGGGGTCCTACGAGCAGTACTTC
.,TRBJ1-2,.,TRBV29-1,CSVGGDYGYTF,TGCAGCGTTGGGGGGGACTATGGCTACACCTTC
.,TRBJ2-3,.,TRBV7-9,CASSSPSTDTQYF,TGTGCCAGCAGCTCCCCGAGCACAGATACGCAGTATTTT
.,TRBJ2-7,TRBD2,TRBV6-1,CASSERPAWASGTTYEQYF,TGTGCCAGCAGTGAACGGCCCGCGTGGGCTAGCGGCACTACCTACGAGCAGTACTTC
once,TRBJ2-7,TRBD2,TRBV14,CASSQVKLAGSYEQYF,TGTGCCAGCAGCCAAGTGAAACTAGCGGGGTCCTACGAGCAGTACTTC
.,TRBJ2-2,TRBD2,TRBV6-2/TRBV6-3,CASSPINSGRPYTGELFF,TGTGCCAGCAGTCCCATAAATAGCGGGAGGCCGTACACCGGGGAGCTGTTTTTT
.,TRBJ1-6,.,TRBV25-1,CASSDMSGGAGGTPLHF,TGTGCCAGCAGTGATATGAGCGGTGGCGCCGGAGGGACACCCCTCCACTTT
.,TRBJ2-1,TRBD2,TRBV4-3,CASSQDRTSGTWSYNEQFF,TGCGCCAGCAGCCAAGATCGCACTAGCGGCACATGGTCCTACAATGAGCAGTTCTTC
once,TRBJ2-1,.,TRBV14,CASSQDGAGYVITYNEQFF,TGTGCCAGCAGCCAAGATGGGGCCGGCTACGTGATAACCTACAATGAGCAGTTCTTC
few,TRBJ2-2,.,TRBV29-1,CSAQLREHEAGELFF,TGCAGCGCTCAACTGCGGGAACACGAGGCCGGGGAGCTGTTTTTT
.,TRBJ2-7,.,TRBV7-3,CASSPYSGLEQYF,TGTGCCAGCAGCCCATACTCAGGGTTGGAGCAGTACTTC
.,TRBJ1-5,.,TRBV28,CATMGSQPQHF,TGTGCCACCATGGGGAGTCAGCCCCAGCATTTT
.,TRBJ1-4,.,TRBV6-6,CASSYSRLGEKLFF,TGTGCCAGCAGTTACTCGAGACTAGGAGAAAAACTGTTTTTT
.,TRBJ2-3,.,TRBV3-1/TRBV3-2,CASSETSTDTQYF,TGTGCCAGCAGTGAAACTAGTACAGATACGCAGTATTTT
few,TRBJ1-2,.,TRBV20-1,CSASRAPGYTF,TGCAGTGCTTCCAGGGCTCCTGGCTACACCTTC
few,TRBJ2-1,.,TRBV6-2/TRBV6-3,CASSYQGEQFF,TGTGCCAGCAGTTACCAGGGGGAGCAGTTCTTC
.,TRBJ1-2,TRBD1,TRBV6-2/TRBV6-3,CASSDGDRGPVSYGYTF,TGTGCCAGCAGCGACGGGGACAGGGGTCCCGTGAGCTATGGCTACACCTTC
.,TRBJ2-1,TRBD2,TRBV7-2,CASSLFLGELASEQFF,TGTGCCAGCAGCTTATTTCTCGGCGAACTAGCGTCTGAGCAGTTCTTC
.,TRBJ1-1,TRBD1,TRBV3-1/TRBV3-2,CASSRLDREQGEAFF,TGTGCCAGCAGCCGACTAGACAGGGAACAGGGCGAAGCTTTCTTT
once,TRBJ2-7,.,TRBV4-3,CASSQDAAGTWYEQYF,TGCGCCAGCAGCCAAGACGCGGCGGGAACCTGGTACGAGCAGTACTTC
.,TRBJ1-6,.,TRBV7-9,CASSSASGFSPLHF,TGTGCCAGCAGCTCAGCGTCAGGGTTTTCACCCCTCCACTTT
once,TRBJ1-1,.,TRBV6-5,CASSIGRGNTEAFF,TGTGCCAGCAGTATTGGTAGGGGCAACACTGAAGCTTTCTTT
.,TRBJ2-7,TRBD1,TRBV12-3/TRBV12-4,CASSRGQGYEQYF,TGTGCCAGCAGCCGAGGACAGGGCTACGAGCAGTACTTC
.,TRBJ2-2,TRBD2,TRBV19,CASSTVGGGRPPGELFF,TGTGCCAGTAGTACAGTGGGCGGCGGGAGACCTCCCGGGGAGCTGTTTTTT
.,TRBJ1-2,TRBD1,TRBV25-1,CASSAGTDYILYGYTF,TGTGCCAGCAGTGCCGGGACAGATTACATCCTCTATGGCTACACCTTC
.,TRBJ2-2,.,TRBV30,CAWAGYGELFF,TGTGCCTGGGCAGGTTACGGGGAGCTGTTTTTT